These 20 T cell receptor beta chains came from one sample sequenced in a study of cytotoxic CD8 clonotypes in ibrutinib-treated CLL (dated by TCRdb to about 2021). The library came from the immunoSEQ multiplex PCR assay. The clones in this table, taken by TCRdb from immuneACCESS, are in-frame only. Not every clone is retained; where verified, under half of the shortfall comes from an unresolved V gene, and the cause of the rest is unknown. The sample yields 250,000 to 350,000 clones; around 77% were counted once. Of the sample, approximately 5.6% is held by the ten largest clones. This specimen's time point label, per the study, means: progressive disease on ibrutinib. The sample was PBMCs, taken at disease progression, from a patient treated with ibrutinib. The receptors derive from a human donor with chronic lymphocytic leukemia.

This clone was picked up one time. The chain is built from TRBV4-2 and TRBJ2-7, with D perhaps matching TRBD2 (6 bases). The CDR3 contains 15 residues. The V gene lost 0 bases and the J gene lost 1 base, with 10 bases spanning the gap. Germline values: CDR1 LGHNA, CDR2 YNFKEQ. CDR3: CASSQDSGLSYEQYF. CDR3 nucleotides: TGTGCCAGCAGCCAAGATAGCGGACTATCCTACGAGCAGTACTTC.

The chain uses TRBV7-7 and TRBJ2-1, with 7 bases identical to TRBD2. With V trimmed by 5 bases and J by 7 bases, 5 bases remained unmatched. Germline loops: CDR1 SSHAT, CDR2 FNYEAQ (reference sequence). The CDR3 has 13 amino acids. This CDR3 reads CASSAHGGNEQFF. DNA for the CDR3: TGTGCCAGCAGCGCCCACGGGGGGAATGAGCAGTTCTTC.

This clone is a singleton in its sample. The rearrangement joins TRBV28 to TRBJ2-5; 12 nucleotides agree with TRBD1. CDR3 size: 18 residues. Per germline, CDR1 MDHEN and CDR2 SYDVKM. After removal of 4 bases from V and 4 bases from J, the junction contained 13 bases not matched to a gene. Written as DNA, the CDR3 is TGTGCCAGCAGTTCACCCACCCCGGGACAGGGGGCGGGAGAGACCCAGTACTTC. Translating it yields CASSSPTPGQGAGETQYF.

This clone turned up a few times. V gene TRBV10-3 combines with J gene TRBJ1-5, with D possibly being TRBD1 (6 bases). V lost 10 bases and J 7 bases, leaving 20 bases between the germline ends. This CDR3 is built from 14 residues. Germline values: CDR1 ENHRY, CDR2 SYGVKD. The DNA for the CDR3 is TGTGCCAGCAGCTTAACAGGGCTGGACCAGCCCCAGCATTTT. Protein product: CASSLTGLDQPQHF.

To note about this clone: This sample also contains other DNA sequences that code for the same CDR3. The chain is built from TRBV5-5 and TRBJ2-1, with 11 nucleotides matching TRBD2. V lost 2 bases, J lost 3 bases, and 1 base stayed unmatched. Germline V lookup: CDR1 SGHKS, CDR2 YYEKEE (reference sequence). This CDR3 region has 15 residues. CDR3 in amino acids: CASSFGLAGYNEQFF. Here the CDR3 DNA reads TGTGCCAGCAGCTTCGGACTAGCGGGCTACAATGAGCAGTTCTTC.

V is TRBV28 and J is TRBJ1-5, with a weak D call TRBD1 (5 bases). V shed 11 bases and J shed 2 bases, with 10 bases lying between them. CDR1 is MDHEN, CDR2 SYDVKM, per germline. The length of the CDR3 is 12 residues. The CDR3 here is CAEGEGNQPQHF. The CDR3 DNA follows: TGTGCCGAAGGGGAGGGCAATCAGCCCCAGCATTTT.

Only one count was recorded for this clone. The chain has TRBV5-1 and TRBJ2-2, with D possibly matching TRBD2 (5 bases). The ends were cut back, 4 bases at V and 1 base at J, with 14 bases in the middle. The CDR3 length is 16 residues. Germline V gene lookup returns CDR1 SGHRS and CDR2 YFSETQ. CDR3 residues: CASSGPSGRNTGELFF. In nucleotides, the CDR3 is TGCGCCAGCAGCGGACCTTCGGGGAGGAACACCGGGGAGCTGTTTTTT.

This chain connects TRBV5-6 to TRBJ2-1; D not certain. The CDR3 covers 15 residues. Per germline, CDR1 SGHDT and CDR2 YYEEEE. The germline V and J ends were trimmed by 1 base and 4 bases, with 12 bases remaining between them. CDR3 DNA sequence: TGTGCCAGCAGCTTGAGGCCTAGTACTTACAATGAGCAGTTCTTC. It yields the protein CASSLRPSTYNEQFF.

The rearrangement links TRBV19 to TRBJ2-2; the D is unclear. Germline V gene sequence: CDR1 LNHDA, CDR2 SQIVND (reference sequence). Trimming took 3 bases from V and 2 from J, leaving 19 bases between them. CDR3 length: 18 residues. CDR3 loop: CASSIKPASTLNTGELFF. The CDR3, as DNA: TGTGCCAGTAGTATTAAGCCGGCGTCTACCCTTAACACCGGGGAGCTGTTTTTT.

The gene calls are TRBV11-2 and TRBJ2-5; TRBD1 is a possible D gene (6 bases). From germline, CDR1 is SGHAT and CDR2 FQNNGV. V was pared by 5 bases and J by 0 bases, with 16 bases between. This CDR3 spans 16 amino acids. The CDR3 coding sequence is TGTGCCAGCAGCCCCCTTGTGGGACACTACCAAGAGACCCAGTACTTC. Protein product: CASSPLVGHYQETQYF.

CDR3 sequence (DNA): TGTGCCAGCAGCTCCTCTATGGCGGGGATTCACGCAGATACGCAGTATTTT. This codes for CASSSSMAGIHADTQYF. The V call is TRBV5-8, the J call TRBJ2-3, with D possibly TRBD2 on 6 matching bases. The CDR3 has 17 amino acids. The germline V and J ends were trimmed by 3 bases and 4 bases, with 21 bases remaining between them. Germline V lookup: CDR1 SGHTS, CDR2 YDEGEE.

The chain uses TRBV4-1 and TRBJ2-1; the D gene could be TRBD1 or TRBD2 (5 bases each). Trimming cost V 8 bases and J 9 bases, with 20 bases left between them. CDR3 size: 14 residues. Germline V gene sequence: CDR1 MGHRA, CDR2 YSYEKL. The CDR3 sequence: CASGTVGGILEQFF. In DNA, the CDR3 is TGCGCCAGCGGCACTGTTGGGGGTATACTTGAGCAGTTCTTC.

Concerning this clone itself: Additional DNA sequences in this sample encode the identical CDR3. This rearrangement joins TRBV28 to TRBJ2-1; tentatively, D is TRBD2 (5 bases). V was shortened by 6 bases and J by 4 bases, with 10 bases between the two germline ends. Germline assignment: CDR1 MDHEN and CDR2 SYDVKM. The CDR3 is made up of 13 amino acids. As DNA, the CDR3 is TGTGCCAGCAGCCGGGATCCATACAATGAGCAGTTCTTC. Amino acid sequence: CASSRDPYNEQFF.

This chain uses TRBV19 with TRBJ1-1; no definite D call. Between the trimmed V and J ends, which lost 2 bases and 3 bases, there was a span of 13 bases. Germline loops: CDR1 LNHDA, CDR2 SQIVND (reference sequence). The CDR3 contains 15 residues. CDR3 in amino acids: CASSIRGYSDTEAFF. The CDR3 DNA follows: TGTGCCAGTAGTATACGAGGATATTCCGACACTGAAGCTTTCTTT.

V usage is TRBV7-2 and J usage is TRBJ1-4, with 8 bases lining up with TRBD1. Germline V CDR1 and CDR2: SGHTA, FQGNSA. The CDR3 has 16 residues. After removal of 3 bases from V and 0 bases from J, the junction contained 3 bases not matched to a gene. The CDR3 bases are TGTGCCAGCAGCTTGACAGGGGCGCCAACTAATGAAAAACTGTTTTTT. This encodes CASSLTGAPTNEKLFF. Using reference TRBV7-2 and TRBJ1-4 for the parts outside the CDR3, the full variable domain is GAGVSQSPSNKVTEKGKDVELRCDPISGHTALYWYRQSLGQGLEFLIYFQGNSAPDKSGLPSDRFSAERTGGSVSTLTIQRTQQEDSAVYLCASSLTGAPTNEKLFFGSGTQLSVL.

This chain connects TRBV5-6 to TRBJ2-1, with 8 bases identical to TRBD1. The CDR3 has 16 amino acids. The germline V gene has CDR1 SGHDT and CDR2 YYEEEE. V gave up 0 bases and J gave up 5 bases; unmatched junction bases: 7. The CDR3: CASSLGQGWSDNEQFF. DNA of the CDR3: TGTGCCAGCAGCTTGGGACAGGGGTGGTCGGACAATGAGCAGTTCTTC. Looking up the rest from reference TRBV5-6 and TRBJ2-1 gives the full variable domain: DAGVTQSPTHLIKTRGQQVTLRCSPKSGHDTVSWYQQALGQGPQFIFQYYEEEERQRGNFPDRFSGHQFPNYSSELNVNALLLGDSALYLCASSLGQGWSDNEQFFGPGTRLTVL.

In its sample, this clone was seen a few times. The rearrangement uses TRBV9 and TRBJ2-5, with 8 nucleotides matching TRBD2. This CDR3 has 15 amino acids. V was pared by 0 bases and J by 5 bases, with 6 bases of the junction left unmatched. Germline CDR1 reads SGDLS; CDR2 reads YYNGEE. In nucleotides, the CDR3 is TGTGCCAGCAGCGTAGCGGCGGGAGGCTGGGAGACCCAGTACTTC. Translating gives CASSVAAGGWETQYF.

This chain connects TRBV5-6 to TRBJ2-5; 9 nucleotides match TRBD1. Trimming at V came to 0 bases and at J to 4 bases, leaving 7 bases not matched to a gene. CDR3 length: 16 amino acids. The germline gives CDR1 SGHDT, CDR2 YYEEEE. The CDR3 loop reads CASSLDRGPFGETQYF. The DNA for the CDR3 is TGTGCCAGCAGCTTGGACAGGGGGCCCTTTGGAGAGACCCAGTACTTC.

The chain employs TRBV5-4 and TRBJ2-7; D is tentatively TRBD1 or TRBD2 (7 bases each). Germline assignment: CDR1 SGHNT and CDR2 YYREEE (reference sequence). V dropped 4 bases and J dropped 0 bases, with 17 bases sitting between them. The CDR3 is made up of 16 amino acids. The CDR3 DNA reads TGTGCCAGCAGCGGGGCTCAGGGGGGGCTCTCCTACGAGCAGTACTTC. It translates to CASSGAQGGLSYEQYF.

The V gene is TRBV5-1, the J gene TRBJ2-5; 10 bases fit TRBD2. The CDR3 is 16 amino acids. Germline V gene lookup returns CDR1 SGHRS and CDR2 YFSETQ. J gave up 5 bases and V 2 bases, and 9 bases lay outside the gene matches. As DNA, the CDR3 is TGCGCCAGCAGCTTACGACTAGCGGGTACGTTGGAGACCCAGTACTTC. This sequence encodes CASSLRLAGTLETQYF.